The TCR beta chain described here comes from a study of STAT5B mutations in CD4+ large granular lymphocyte leukemia (dated by TCRdb to 2022 to 2024). With respect to the entire study: Among healthy controls, the CDR3 'QG' motif was associated with a particular HLA allele. TCRbeta repertoires of CD4+ T-cell large granular lymphocyte leukemia patients were compared with those of healthy blood donors. Flow cytometry on FACSCanto II or FACSVerse showed that the purified fractions were more than 95% pure among lymphocytes. What the research found in general, with its limitations: Enrichment of TRBV06-family usage was observed among the top patient clones (8/27) relative to healthy controls (2/35). Each patient's main leukemic clonotypes were private, but around 27% of these clonotypes showed up at low frequency in the non-leukemic repertoires of other patients. Greater clonality appeared to be present in CD4-sorted patient repertoires than in healthy CD4+ repertoires, and the difference was retained after the putative leukemic clones were removed. The data were not HLA-matched, and the relatively small sample size could explain the higher clonality seen in CD4+ compared with CD8+ T-LGLL.

About this clone: Its antigen is not yet known. Base qualities are not at hand, and no much larger clone is one base apart.

Taken from the germline V gene, the CDR1 and CDR2 loops are MNHEY and SVGAGI. The CDR3, cysteine through phenylalanine, is 12 amino acids long. Kept here is only the CDR3 DNA, which spans 36 bases and is read in frame from base 1. Here V drops 6 bases and J drops 9 bases, and the junction holds 3 bases not matched to any gene. The immunoSEQ assay at survey resolution was applied to genomic DNA for sequencing of TCRbeta rearrangements. The authors' analysis ran thus. A lowest detectable productive clonotype frequency of 2.59 x 10-5 was observed in the TCR sequencing data. Only productive TCRbeta rearrangements, defined as complete and in-frame sequences, were included in the analyses. The clonality of each sample was calculated as Simpson clonality in the immunoSEQ Analyzer version 3.0. Clones were grouped by frequency into very rare, small, medium, large (1-20%) or hyperexpanded (>20%) categories. Generation probabilities were estimated with OLGA 1.2.3, V-gene circos plots were generated with VDJtools, specificities were searched for in VDJdb, and CDR3 motifs were identified with GLIPH. This immuneACCESS table, as held by TCRdb, lists in-frame sequences with V and J called but not all clones. Of the missing ones, under half trace to an unresolved V gene in checked studies; the others have no known cause. V and J calls and clone size are as listed in that table; D and trimming were resolved from the DNA. The sample data list 30,000 to 40,000 clones, and about 91% of these were observed just once. The ten top clones hold 0.97% of the sample.

Buffy coats from 37 blood donors, supplied by the Finnish Red Cross blood service, were used as healthy controls. All TCR-sequenced material derived from peripheral blood: patient blood samples and healthy donor buffy coats. Peripheral blood mononuclear cells were isolated by Ficoll-Hypaque gradient centrifugation. CD4+ cells were magnetically purified from the buffy coats of healthy controls. The Gentra Puregene Cell and Tissue kit was used to extract genomic DNA, and a Qubit 2.0 fluorometer was used to measure the amount of genomic DNA. This sequence uses TRBV6-5 and TRBJ1-4, with 8 bases matching TRBD1. The specimen was CD4+ T cells from blood buffy coats. This TCR was recovered from a human donor in good health. The nucleotide sequence is TGTGCCAGCAGGCAGGGGGCTCAAAAACTGTTTTTT. Its protein is CASRQGAQKLFF.